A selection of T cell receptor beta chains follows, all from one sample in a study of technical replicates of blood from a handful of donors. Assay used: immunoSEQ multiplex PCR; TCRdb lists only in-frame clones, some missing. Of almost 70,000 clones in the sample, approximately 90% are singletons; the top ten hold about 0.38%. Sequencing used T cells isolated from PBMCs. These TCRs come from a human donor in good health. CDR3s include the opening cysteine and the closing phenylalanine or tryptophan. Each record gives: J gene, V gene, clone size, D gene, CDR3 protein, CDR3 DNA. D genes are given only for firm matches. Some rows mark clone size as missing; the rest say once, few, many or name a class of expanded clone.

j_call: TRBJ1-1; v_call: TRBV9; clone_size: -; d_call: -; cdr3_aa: CASSVSLGSETEAFF; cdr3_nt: TGTGCCAGCAGCGTTAGTCTGGGTTCGGAGACTGAAGCTTTCTTT
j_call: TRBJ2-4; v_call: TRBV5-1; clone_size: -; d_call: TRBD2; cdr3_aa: CASSAGTSGSTAKNIQYF; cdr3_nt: TGCGCCAGCAGCGCAGGGACTAGCGGATCTACAGCCAAAAACATTCAGTACTTC
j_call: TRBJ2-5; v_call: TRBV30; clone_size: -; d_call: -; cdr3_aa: CAWSLNSGAETQYF; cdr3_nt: TGTGCCTGGAGTTTAAATAGCGGCGCAGAGACCCAGTACTTC
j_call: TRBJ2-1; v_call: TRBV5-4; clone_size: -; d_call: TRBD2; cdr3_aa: CASSLGLAGANEQFF; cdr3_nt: TGTGCCAGCAGCTTGGGGCTAGCGGGAGCCAATGAGCAGTTCTTC
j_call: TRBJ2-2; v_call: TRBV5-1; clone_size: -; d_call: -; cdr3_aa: CASSSLGFGELFF; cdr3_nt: TGCGCCAGCAGCTCGCTAGGATTTGGGGAGCTGTTTTTT
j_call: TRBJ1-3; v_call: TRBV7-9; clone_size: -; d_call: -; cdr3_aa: CASSLNARNTIYF; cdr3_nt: TGTGCCAGCAGCTTAAATGCCAGGAACACCATATATTTT
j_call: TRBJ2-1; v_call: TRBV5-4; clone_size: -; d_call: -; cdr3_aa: CASSLDGSPYNEQFF; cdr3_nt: TGTGCCAGCAGCTTGGACGGGAGTCCCTACAATGAGCAGTTCTTC
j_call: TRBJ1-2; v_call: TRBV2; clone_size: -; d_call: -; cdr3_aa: CASKAAGYTF; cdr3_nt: TGTGCCAGTAAGGCGGCTGGCTACACCTTC
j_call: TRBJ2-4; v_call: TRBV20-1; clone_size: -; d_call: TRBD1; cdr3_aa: CSRAQGEIQYF; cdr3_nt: TGCAGCAGGGCCCAGGGGGAGATTCAGTACTTC
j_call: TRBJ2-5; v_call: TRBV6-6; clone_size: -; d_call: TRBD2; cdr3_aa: CASSSGRRETQETQYF; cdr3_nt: TGTGCCAGCAGTTCAGGAAGGCGGGAGACCCAAGAGACCCAGTACTTC
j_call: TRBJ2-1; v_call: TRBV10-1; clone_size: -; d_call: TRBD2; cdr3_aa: CASNLPGGTSGRRHNEQFF; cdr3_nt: TGCGCCAGCAACCTACCGGGGGGGACTAGCGGGAGAAGGCACAATGAGCAGTTCTTC
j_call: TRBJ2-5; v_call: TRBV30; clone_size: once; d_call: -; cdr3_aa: CAWSVGRGGFGETQYF; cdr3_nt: TGTGCCTGGAGTGTAGGGCGTGGCGGGTTCGGTGAGACCCAGTACTTC
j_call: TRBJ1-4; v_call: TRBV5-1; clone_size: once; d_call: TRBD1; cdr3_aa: CASQGTAQGEKLFF; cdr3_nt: TGCGCCAGCCAGGGGACAGCTCAGGGGGAAAAACTGTTTTTT
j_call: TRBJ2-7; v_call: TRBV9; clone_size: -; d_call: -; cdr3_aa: CASSVGHRDEQYF; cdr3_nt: TGTGCCAGCAGCGTAGGTCACCGGGACGAGCAGTACTTC
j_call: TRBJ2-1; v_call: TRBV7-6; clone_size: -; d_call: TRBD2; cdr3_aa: CASSSNGLAGTYEQFF; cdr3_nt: TGTGCCAGCAGCTCCAACGGACTAGCGGGAACCTATGAGCAGTTCTTC
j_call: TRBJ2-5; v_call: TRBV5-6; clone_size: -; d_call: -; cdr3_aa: CASSPLYQETQYF; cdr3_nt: TGTGCCAGCAGCCCCCTGTACCAAGAGACCCAGTACTTC
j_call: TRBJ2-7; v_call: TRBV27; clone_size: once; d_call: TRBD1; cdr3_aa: CASSFGTGIYEQYF; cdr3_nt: TGTGCCAGCAGTTTTGGGACAGGGATCTACGAGCAGTACTTC
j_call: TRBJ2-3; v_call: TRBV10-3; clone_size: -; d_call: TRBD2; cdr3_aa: CAISGASAGFTDTQYF; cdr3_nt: TGTGCCATCAGTGGGGCCTCAGCGGGGTTCACAGATACGCAGTATTTT
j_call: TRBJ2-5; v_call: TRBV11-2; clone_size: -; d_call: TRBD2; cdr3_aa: CASSLGGGMQTQYF; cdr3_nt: TGTGCCAGCAGCTTAGGGGGGGGGATGCAGACCCAGTACTTC
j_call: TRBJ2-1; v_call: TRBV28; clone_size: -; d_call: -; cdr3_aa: CASSSSSYNEQFF; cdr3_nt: TGTGCCAGCAGTTCGAGCTCCTACAATGAGCAGTTCTTC
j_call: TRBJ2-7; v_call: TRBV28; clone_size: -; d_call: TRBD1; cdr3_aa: CASSPPGGTGTPYEQYF; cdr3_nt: TGTGCCAGCAGTCCCCCCGGGGGGACAGGGACCCCCTACGAGCAGTACTTC
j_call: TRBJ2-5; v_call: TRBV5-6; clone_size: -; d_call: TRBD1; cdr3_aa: CASSQLTGRETQYF; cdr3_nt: TGTGCCAGCAGCCAATTGACAGGGCGGGAGACCCAGTACTTC
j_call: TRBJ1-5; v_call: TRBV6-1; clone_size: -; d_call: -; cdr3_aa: CASTGSYNQPQHF; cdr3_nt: TGTGCCAGCACGGGGTCATACAATCAGCCCCAGCATTTT
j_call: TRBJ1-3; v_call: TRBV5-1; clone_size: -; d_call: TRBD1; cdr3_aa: CASSIDRAGNTIYF; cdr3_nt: TGCGCCAGCAGCATCGACAGGGCTGGAAACACCATATATTTT
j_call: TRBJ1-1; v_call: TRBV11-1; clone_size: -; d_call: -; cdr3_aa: CALLGGMERTEAFF; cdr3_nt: TGTGCCCTCCTGGGGGGAATGGAGCGCACTGAAGCTTTCTTT
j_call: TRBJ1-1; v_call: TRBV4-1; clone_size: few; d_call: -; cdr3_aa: CASSPQGYTEAFF; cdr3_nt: TGCGCCAGCAGCCCACAGGGTTACACTGAAGCTTTCTTT
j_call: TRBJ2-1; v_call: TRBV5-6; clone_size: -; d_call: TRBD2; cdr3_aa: CASSLVLAVSSYNEQFF; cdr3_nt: TGTGCCAGCAGCTTGGTGCTAGCGGTGAGCTCCTACAATGAGCAGTTCTTC
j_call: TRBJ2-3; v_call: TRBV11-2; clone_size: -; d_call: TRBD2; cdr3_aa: CASSPGGSGARDTQYF; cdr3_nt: TGTGCCAGCAGTCCGGGGGGTAGCGGGGCTAGGGATACGCAGTATTTT